A selection of T cell receptor beta chains follows, all from one sample in a study of T cell responses to AZD1222 COVID-19 vaccine. TCRdb keeps only in-frame clones here, not all; method: immunoSEQ multiplex PCR. The sample records roughly 80,000 clones, approximately 88% being singletons. The sequenced sample was peripheral blood, obtained on day 0 of MenACWY control vaccination. The receptors originated from an adult in good health. Each CDR3 is given with its conserved first and last residue. D genes are given only for firm matches. The size entry is marked missing in some rows and otherwise reads once, few, many or a size class.

TRBD2,few,TRBJ2-7,TRBV27,CASSFLTSGVHEQYF,TGTGCCAGCAGTTTTCTGACTAGCGGGGTCCACGAGCAGTACTTC
-,-,TRBJ1-4,TRBV18,CASSPYSGATNEKLFF,TGTGCCAGCTCACCCTACTCGGGGGCAACTAATGAAAAACTGTTTTTT
-,once,TRBJ1-5,TRBV6-5,CASSTRDGGNQPQHF,TGTGCCAGCAGCACACGGGATGGGGGCAATCAGCCCCAGCATTTT
TRBD2,-,TRBJ2-1,TRBV18,CASSPAAGAPEQFF,TGTGCCAGCTCACCAGCTGCGGGAGCCCCTGAGCAGTTCTTC
TRBD1,-,TRBJ1-2,TRBV6-5,CASGRTGYGYTF,TGTGCCAGCGGCCGGACAGGGTATGGCTACACCTTC
-,-,TRBJ1-2,TRBV5-8,CASSWPGHPNYGYTF,TGTGCCAGCAGCTGGCCGGGACACCCTAACTATGGCTACACCTTC
-,-,TRBJ1-1,TRBV12-3/TRBV12-4,CASTSEGEAFF,TGTGCCAGCACCTCGGAGGGTGAAGCTTTCTTT
-,-,TRBJ2-2,TRBV28,CASSLRARVRTGELFF,TGTGCCAGCAGTTTAAGAGCTAGAGTCCGCACCGGGGAGCTGTTTTTT
-,once,TRBJ2-7,TRBV21-1,CAQKGVTAYEQYF,TGTGCCCAGAAGGGGGTTACCGCCTACGAGCAGTACTTC
TRBD1,-,TRBJ1-2,TRBV10-3,CAIRPGGHYGYTF,TGTGCCATCAGGCCAGGGGGCCACTATGGCTACACCTTC
-,-,TRBJ1-1,TRBV15,CATSRGPGGASTEAFF,TGTGCCACCAGCAGAGGGCCCGGCGGGGCGAGCACTGAAGCTTTCTTT
TRBD1,-,TRBJ2-3,TRBV11-3,CASSLGDRASYSDTQYF,TGTGCCAGCAGCTTAGGGGACAGGGCGAGTTATAGTGATACGCAGTATTTT
TRBD2,-,TRBJ2-3,TRBV7-2,CASSLNRLAGVYPDTQYF,TGTGCCAGCAGCTTAAACAGGCTAGCGGGAGTTTACCCAGATACGCAGTATTTT
TRBD2,-,TRBJ2-1,TRBV23-1,CARPRGRAYNEQFF,TGCGCCAGACCCAGAGGGAGGGCGTACAATGAGCAGTTCTTC
TRBD2,once,TRBJ2-5,TRBV7-2,CASSLSLAGGIIAETQYF,TGTGCCAGCAGCTTAAGTCTAGCGGGAGGAATTATCGCGGAGACCCAGTACTTC
TRBD2,-,TRBJ2-5,TRBV3-1/TRBV3-2,CASSLLAGLPEKTQYF,TGTGCCAGCAGCCTCCTAGCGGGATTACCCGAGAAGACCCAGTACTTC
-,once,TRBJ2-7,TRBV28,CASSSAATISYEQYF,TGTGCCAGCAGTTCCGCCGCGACCATCTCCTACGAGCAGTACTTC
-,-,TRBJ2-1,TRBV29-1,CSVEELSYNEQFF,TGCAGCGTAGAAGAACTCTCCTACAATGAGCAGTTCTTC
-,-,TRBJ2-7,TRBV19,CASSIASASYEQYF,TGTGCCAGTAGTATAGCTTCGGCCTCCTACGAGCAGTACTTC
TRBD1,-,TRBJ1-3,TRBV25-1,CASVLTGANTIYF,TGTGCCAGCGTTTTGACAGGGGCAAACACCATATATTTT
-,-,TRBJ2-1,TRBV6-2/TRBV6-3,CASSERNEQFF,TGTGCCAGCAGTGAGCGGAATGAGCAGTTCTTC
-,once,TRBJ2-1,TRBV27,CASSRREGTYNEQFF,TGTGCCAGCAGCCGCCGTGAGGGAACCTACAATGAGCAGTTCTTC
TRBD1,-,TRBJ1-1,TRBV11-1,CASSVPGQASAFF,TGTGCCAGCAGCGTCCCGGGACAGGCTTCAGCTTTCTTT
-,-,TRBJ1-1,TRBV27,CASSLSGGLGTEAFF,TGTGCCAGCAGTTTATCGGGGGGCCTGGGGACTGAAGCTTTCTTT
-,-,TRBJ2-7,TRBV4-3,CASSPIGGNEQYF,TGCGCCAGCAGCCCCATCGGTGGGAACGAGCAGTACTTC
-,-,TRBJ2-7,TRBV28,CASRERAHEQYF,TGTGCCAGCAGGGAGAGGGCCCACGAGCAGTACTTC
-,-,TRBJ2-3,TRBV7-2,CASSLAESTDTQYF,TGTGCCAGCAGCTTAGCGGAGAGCACAGATACGCAGTATTTT
-,-,TRBJ2-1,TRBV19,CAGANEQFF,TGTGCCGGCGCGAATGAGCAGTTCTTC
TRBD1,once,TRBJ2-7,TRBV4-1,CASSQVGTGVGEQYF,TGCGCCAGCAGCCAAGTCGGGACAGGGGTTGGTGAGCAGTACTTC
-,-,TRBJ1-1,TRBV28,CASSPYRPRLNTEAFF,TGTGCCAGCAGTCCCTACAGACCAAGGCTGAACACTGAAGCTTTCTTT
-,once,TRBJ1-3,TRBV30,CALVSGTSGNTIYF,TGTGCCTTAGTCTCCGGGACTTCTGGAAACACCATATATTTT
-,once,TRBJ1-6,TRBV6-4,CASSDSAGALSPLHF,TGTGCCAGCAGTGACTCGGCAGGGGCCCTTTCACCCCTCCACTTT
-,-,TRBJ1-1,TRBV19,CASSKQVSPEAFF,TGTGCCAGTAGTAAACAGGTCTCCCCTGAAGCTTTCTTT
-,-,TRBJ2-2,TRBV4-1,CASSRVGVGAVFLTGELFF,TGCGCCAGCAGCCGAGTCGGCGTAGGGGCGGTCTTTCTCACCGGGGAGCTGTTTTTT
-,-,TRBJ1-1,TRBV30,CAWSVMSGFSTEAFF,TGTGCCTGGAGTGTAATGTCGGGCTTCAGCACTGAAGCTTTCTTT
-,-,TRBJ1-1,TRBV12-3/TRBV12-4,CASSLWEPF,TGTGCCAGCAGTTTATGGGAACCCTTT
TRBD1,-,TRBJ2-7,TRBV5-1,CASRKPGQAYEQYF,TGCGCCAGCAGAAAACCGGGACAGGCCTACGAGCAGTACTTC
TRBD2,-,TRBJ2-1,TRBV7-2,CASSLVAGGANEQFF,TGTGCCAGCAGCTTAGTAGCGGGAGGGGCCAATGAGCAGTTCTTC
-,-,TRBJ2-3,TRBV5-8,CASSLRGADTQYF,TGTGCCAGCAGCTTGAGGGGGGCAGATACGCAGTATTTT
-,-,TRBJ1-6,TRBV14,CASSQVGSPLHF,TGTGCCAGCAGCCAAGTAGGATCACCCCTCCACTTT
-,-,TRBJ2-1,TRBV7-2,CASTQGANEQFF,TGTGCCAGCACACAAGGGGCCAATGAGCAGTTCTTC
-,-,TRBJ2-5,TRBV5-8,CASSLLLGANSPGTQYF,TGTGCCAGCAGCTTGTTATTAGGGGCGAACTCCCCCGGGACCCAGTACTTC
-,-,TRBJ1-2,TRBV19,CASTVSPNYGYTF,TGTGCCAGTACGGTCAGTCCTAACTATGGCTACACCTTC
TRBD1,-,TRBJ1-2,TRBV7-9,CASGKGQGGDGYTF,TGTGCCAGCGGAAAAGGACAGGGGGGTGATGGCTACACCTTC
-,-,TRBJ1-5,TRBV4-3,CASSQDNDPNQPQHF,TGCGCCAGCAGCCAAGATAACGATCCGAATCAGCCCCAGCATTTT
TRBD2,-,TRBJ2-7,TRBV7-2,CASSLGVRDYFYEQYF,TGTGCCAGCAGCTTAGGAGTCCGGGACTACTTCTACGAGCAGTACTTC